This T cell receptor (beta chain) originates from a study of T cell responses to AZD1222 COVID-19 vaccine. The study's findings and limits: Clonal diversity may have been underestimated, and the donors were mostly white British, with more females than males. The repertoires were collected only after the peak T cell response. Unmutated variant regions reportedly attract nearly half of all spike-specific TCRs.

This table comes from immunoSEQ multiplex PCR, and its TCRdb copy is limited to in-frame clones, with some not included. The sample includes around 200,000 clones, around 88% of them seen just once. As concerns this clone: What it recognizes is unknown.

V was clipped by 2 bases and J by 2 bases, with 7 bases between them. The CDR3 is made up of 14 amino acids. In germline, CDR1 is KGHSH, CDR2 LQKENI. The gene calls are TRBV18 and TRBJ1-5; D is unresolved. The sequence came from an adult in good health. The source material was peripheral blood, sampled on day 0 of AZD1222 vaccination. The CDR3 region is CASSPSSGNQPQHF. The CDR3, as DNA: TGTGCCAGCTCACCATCCAGTGGCAATCAGCCCCAGCATTTT.